The TCR beta chain under discussion was sequenced for a study of blood T cell repertoires in COVID-19. In the study overall: Donors in the United States, Italy and Spain gave samples during acute or convalescent COVID-19. In each case, the material was cDNA or gDNA derived from T cells, B-cell-depleted T cells, or PBMCs.

During active infection, Seattle patients enrolled and were then monitored through disease. In the original processing: Quantification of nucleated cells was approximated via reference gene primer amplification. Using immunoSEQ multiplex PCR, the repertoire was profiled, and TCRdb retains in-frame clones only, with some absent. V, J and clone size are those of that table, while D and trimming were read from the DNA. The table lists roughly 460,000 clones, 85% to 90% of them singletons, with 0.8% to 0.85% in the top ten. The TCR comes from a man between 18 and 35 years old with COVID-19, enrolled during active disease. The sequencing input was peripheral blood.

CDR3 protein: CATSDRGLFGSQHF. Written as DNA, the CDR3 is TGTGCCACATCTGACAGGGGACTCTTTGGGTCCCAGCATTTT. The chain combines TRBV6-5 with TRBJ1-5, with TRBD1 identical over 8 bases. This CDR3 contains 14 residues. V lost 10 bases, J lost 11 bases, and 16 bases stayed unmatched. Germline V CDR1 and CDR2: MNHEY, SVGAGI.